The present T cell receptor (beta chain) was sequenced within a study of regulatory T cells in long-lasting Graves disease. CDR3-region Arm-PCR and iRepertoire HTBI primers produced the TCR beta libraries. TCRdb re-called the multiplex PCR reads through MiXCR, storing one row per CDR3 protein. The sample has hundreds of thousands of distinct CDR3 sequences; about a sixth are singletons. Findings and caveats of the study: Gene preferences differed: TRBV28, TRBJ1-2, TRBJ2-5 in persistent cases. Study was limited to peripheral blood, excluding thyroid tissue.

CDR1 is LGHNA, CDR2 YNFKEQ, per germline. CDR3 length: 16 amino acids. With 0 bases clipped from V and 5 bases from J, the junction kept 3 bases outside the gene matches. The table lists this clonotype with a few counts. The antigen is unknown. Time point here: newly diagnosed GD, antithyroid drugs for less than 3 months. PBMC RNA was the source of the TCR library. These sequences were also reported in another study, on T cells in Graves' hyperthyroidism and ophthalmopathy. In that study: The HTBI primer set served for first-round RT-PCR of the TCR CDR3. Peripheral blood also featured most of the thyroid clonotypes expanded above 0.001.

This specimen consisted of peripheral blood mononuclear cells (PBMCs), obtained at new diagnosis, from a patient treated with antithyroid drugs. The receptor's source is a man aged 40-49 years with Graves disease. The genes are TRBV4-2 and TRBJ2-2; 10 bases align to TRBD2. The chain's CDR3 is CASSQDQRGGTGELFF. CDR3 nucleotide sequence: TGTGCCAGCAGCCAAGATCAGCGGGGGGGAACCGGGGAGCTGTTTTTT.